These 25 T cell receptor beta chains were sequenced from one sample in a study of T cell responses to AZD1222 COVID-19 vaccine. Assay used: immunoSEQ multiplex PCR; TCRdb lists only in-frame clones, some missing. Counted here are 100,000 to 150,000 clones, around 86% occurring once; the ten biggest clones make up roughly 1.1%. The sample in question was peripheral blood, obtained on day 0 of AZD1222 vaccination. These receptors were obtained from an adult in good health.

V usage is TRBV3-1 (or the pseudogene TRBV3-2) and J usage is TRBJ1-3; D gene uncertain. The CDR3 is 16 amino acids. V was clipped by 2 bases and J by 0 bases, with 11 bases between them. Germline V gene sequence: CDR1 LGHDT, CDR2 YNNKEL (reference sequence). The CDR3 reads CASSQHGVNSGNTIYF. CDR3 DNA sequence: TGTGCCAGCAGCCAACATGGGGTAAACTCTGGAAACACCATATATTTT.

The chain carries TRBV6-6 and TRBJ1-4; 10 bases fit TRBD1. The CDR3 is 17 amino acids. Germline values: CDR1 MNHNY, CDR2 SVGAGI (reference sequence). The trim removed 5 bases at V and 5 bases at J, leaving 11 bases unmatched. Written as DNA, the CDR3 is TGTGCCAGCAGTCCGTACGGGACAGGGGTTCACAATGAAAAACTGTTTTTT. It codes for CASSPYGTGVHNEKLFF.

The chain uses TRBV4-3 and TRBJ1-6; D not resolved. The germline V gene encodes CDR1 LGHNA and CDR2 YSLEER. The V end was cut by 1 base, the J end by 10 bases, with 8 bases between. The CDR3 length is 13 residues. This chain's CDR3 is CASSQVEGSPLHF. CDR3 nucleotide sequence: TGCGCCAGCAGCCAAGTGGAAGGATCACCCCTCCACTTT.

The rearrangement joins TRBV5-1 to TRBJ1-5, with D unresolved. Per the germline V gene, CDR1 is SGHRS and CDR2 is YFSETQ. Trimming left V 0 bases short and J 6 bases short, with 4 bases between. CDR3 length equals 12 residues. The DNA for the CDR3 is TGCGCCAGCAGCTTGGCCGGTCAGCCCCAGCATTTT. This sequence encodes CASSLAGQPQHF.

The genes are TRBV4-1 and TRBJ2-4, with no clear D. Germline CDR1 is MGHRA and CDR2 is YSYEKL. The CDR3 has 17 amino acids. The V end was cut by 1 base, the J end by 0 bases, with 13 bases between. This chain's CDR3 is CASSQGFSNLAKNIQYF. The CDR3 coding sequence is TGCGCCAGCAGCCAAGGCTTCAGTAATCTAGCCAAAAACATTCAGTACTTC.

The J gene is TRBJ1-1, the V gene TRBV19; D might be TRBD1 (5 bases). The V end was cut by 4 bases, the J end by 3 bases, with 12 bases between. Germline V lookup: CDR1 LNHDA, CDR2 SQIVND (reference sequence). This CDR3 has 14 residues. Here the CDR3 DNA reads TGTGCCAGTAGTAAAAGGTTAGGGGACACTGAAGCTTTCTTT. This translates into CASSKRLGDTEAFF.

In DNA form, the CDR3 reads TGTGCCAGCAGTACCCAAGGTCTCAATACGCAGTATTTT. As protein: CASSTQGLNTQYF. The chain is built from TRBV2 and TRBJ2-3; D remains ambiguous. The CDR3 totals 13 residues. Per the germline V gene, CDR1 is SNHLY and CDR2 is FYNNEI. V was pared by 5 bases and J by 7 bases, with 13 bases between. Using reference TRBV2 and TRBJ2-3 for the parts outside the CDR3, the full variable domain is EPEVTQTPSHQVTQMGQEVILRCVPISNHLYFYWYRQILGQKVEFLVSFYNNEISEKSEIFDDQFSVERPDGSNFTLKIRSTKLEDSAMYFCASSTQGLNTQYFGPGTRLTVL.

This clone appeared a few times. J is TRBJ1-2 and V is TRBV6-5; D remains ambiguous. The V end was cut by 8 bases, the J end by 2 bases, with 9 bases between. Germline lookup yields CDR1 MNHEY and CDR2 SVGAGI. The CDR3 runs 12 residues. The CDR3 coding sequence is TGTGCCAGCCGCGAGCAGAACTATGGCTACACCTTC. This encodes CASREQNYGYTF.

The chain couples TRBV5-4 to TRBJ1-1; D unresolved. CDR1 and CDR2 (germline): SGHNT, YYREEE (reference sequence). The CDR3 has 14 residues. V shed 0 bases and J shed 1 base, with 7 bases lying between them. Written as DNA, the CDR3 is TGTGCCAGCAGCTTGGAGTTGGGGAACACTGAAGCTTTCTTT. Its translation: CASSLELGNTEAFF.

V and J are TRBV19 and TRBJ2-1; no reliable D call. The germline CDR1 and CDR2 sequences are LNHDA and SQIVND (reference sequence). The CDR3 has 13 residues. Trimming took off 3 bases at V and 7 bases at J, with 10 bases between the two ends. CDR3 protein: CASSMVVFNEQFF. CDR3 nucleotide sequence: TGTGCCAGTAGTATGGTAGTTTTTAATGAGCAGTTCTTC.

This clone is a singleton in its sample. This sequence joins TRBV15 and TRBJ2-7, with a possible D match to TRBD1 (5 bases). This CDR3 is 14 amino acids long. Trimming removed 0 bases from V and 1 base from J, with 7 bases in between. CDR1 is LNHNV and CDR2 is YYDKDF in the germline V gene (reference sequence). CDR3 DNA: TGTGCCACCAGCAGAGACCCAGGGTCCTACGAGCAGTACTTC. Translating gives CATSRDPGSYEQYF. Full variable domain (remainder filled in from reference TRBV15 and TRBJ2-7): DAMVIQNPRYQVTQFGKPVTLSCSQTLNHNVMYWYQQKSSQAPKLLFHYYDKDFNNEADTPDNFQSRRPNTSFCFLDIRSPGLGDTAMYLCATSRDPGSYEQYFGPGTRLTVT.

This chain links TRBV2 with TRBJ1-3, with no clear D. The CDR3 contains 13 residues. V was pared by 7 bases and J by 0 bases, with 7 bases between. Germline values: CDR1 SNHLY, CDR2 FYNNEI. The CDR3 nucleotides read TGTGCCAGCATGGCGGACTCTGGAAACACCATATATTTT. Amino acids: CASMADSGNTIYF.

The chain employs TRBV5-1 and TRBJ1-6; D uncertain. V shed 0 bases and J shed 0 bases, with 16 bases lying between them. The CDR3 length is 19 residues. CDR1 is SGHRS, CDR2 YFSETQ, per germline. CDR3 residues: CASSLESWRPNSYNSPLHF. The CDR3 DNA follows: TGCGCCAGCAGCTTGGAGTCTTGGAGGCCCAACTCCTATAATTCACCCCTCCACTTT. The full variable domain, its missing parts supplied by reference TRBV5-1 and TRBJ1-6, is KAGVTQTPRYLIKTRGQQVTLSCSPISGHRSVSWYQQTPGQGLQFLFEYFSETQRNKGNFPGRFSGRQFSNSRSEMNVSTLELGDSALYLCASSLESWRPNSYNSPLHFGNGTRLTVT.

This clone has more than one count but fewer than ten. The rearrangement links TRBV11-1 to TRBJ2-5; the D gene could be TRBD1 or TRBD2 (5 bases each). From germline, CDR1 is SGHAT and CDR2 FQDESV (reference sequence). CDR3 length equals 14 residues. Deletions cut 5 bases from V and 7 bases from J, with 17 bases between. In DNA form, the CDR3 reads TGTGCCAGCAGCCCGACAGACAGAAGCGGGACCCAGTACTTC. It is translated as CASSPTDRSGTQYF.

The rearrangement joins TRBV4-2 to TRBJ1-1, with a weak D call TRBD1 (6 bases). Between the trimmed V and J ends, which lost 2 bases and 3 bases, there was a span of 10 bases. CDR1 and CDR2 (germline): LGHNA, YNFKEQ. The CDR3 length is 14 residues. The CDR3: CASSQNEGDTEAFF. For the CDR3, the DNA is TGTGCCAGCAGCCAAAATGAGGGGGACACTGAAGCTTTCTTT.

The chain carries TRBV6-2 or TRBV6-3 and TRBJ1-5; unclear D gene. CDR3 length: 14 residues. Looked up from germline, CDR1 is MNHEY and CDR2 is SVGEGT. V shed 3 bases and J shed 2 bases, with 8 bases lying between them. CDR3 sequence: CASSYGLGNQPQHF. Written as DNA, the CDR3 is TGTGCCAGCAGTTATGGGTTAGGCAATCAGCCCCAGCATTTT.

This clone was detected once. CDR3 region: CASSAHGTGTYEQYF. The CDR3 DNA sequence: TGTGCCAGCAGCGCCCACGGGACAGGGACCTACGAGCAGTACTTC. The chain links TRBV7-9 to TRBJ2-7; 9 bases line up with TRBD1. The V segment lost 5 bases and the J segment 2 bases; nucleotides outside the gene matches: 7. The germline gives CDR1 SEHNR, CDR2 FQNEAQ (reference sequence). CDR3 length: 15 residues. The complete variable domain, with remaining parts taken from reference TRBV7-9 and TRBJ2-7, reads DTGVSQNPRHKITKRGQNVTFRCDPISEHNRLYWYRQTLGQGPEFLTYFQNEAQLEKSRLLSDRFSAERPKGSFSTLEIQRTEQGDSAMYLCASSAHGTGTYEQYFGPGTRLTVT.

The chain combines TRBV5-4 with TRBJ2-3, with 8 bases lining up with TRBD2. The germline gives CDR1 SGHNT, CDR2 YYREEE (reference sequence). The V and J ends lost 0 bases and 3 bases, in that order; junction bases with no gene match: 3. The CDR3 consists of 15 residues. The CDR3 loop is CASSLVGGGTDTQYF. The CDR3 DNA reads TGTGCCAGCAGCTTGGTCGGCGGGGGGACAGATACGCAGTATTTT.

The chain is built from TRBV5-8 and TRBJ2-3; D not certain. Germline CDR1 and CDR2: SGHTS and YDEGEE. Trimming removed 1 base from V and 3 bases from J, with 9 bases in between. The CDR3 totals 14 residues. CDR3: CASSLRARTDTQYF. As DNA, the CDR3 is TGTGCCAGCAGCTTGCGGGCAAGGACAGATACGCAGTATTTT.

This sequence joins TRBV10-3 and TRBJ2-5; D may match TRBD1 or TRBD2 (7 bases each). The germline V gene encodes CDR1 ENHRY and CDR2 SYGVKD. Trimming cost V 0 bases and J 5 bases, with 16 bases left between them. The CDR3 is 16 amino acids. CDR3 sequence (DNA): TGTGCCATCAGTGAGTCGCAGGGGGGGCGAATTGAGACCCAGTACTTC. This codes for CAISESQGGRIETQYF.

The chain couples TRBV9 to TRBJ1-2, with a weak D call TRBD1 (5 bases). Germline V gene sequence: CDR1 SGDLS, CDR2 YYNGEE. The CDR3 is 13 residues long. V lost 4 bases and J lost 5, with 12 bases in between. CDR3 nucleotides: TGTGCCAGCAGCTCTGGGACGGATTATGGCTACACCTTC. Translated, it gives CASSSGTDYGYTF.

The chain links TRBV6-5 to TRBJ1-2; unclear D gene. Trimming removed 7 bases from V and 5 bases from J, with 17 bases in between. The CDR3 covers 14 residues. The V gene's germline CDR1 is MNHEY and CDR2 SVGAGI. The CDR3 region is CASTFRFGFYGYTF. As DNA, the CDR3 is TGTGCCAGCACCTTTAGGTTCGGGTTTTATGGCTACACCTTC.

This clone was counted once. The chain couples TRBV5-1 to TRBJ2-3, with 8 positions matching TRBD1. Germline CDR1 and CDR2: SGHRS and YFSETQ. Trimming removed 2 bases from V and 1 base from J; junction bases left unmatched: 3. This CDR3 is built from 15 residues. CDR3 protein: CASSLQGQGTDTQYF. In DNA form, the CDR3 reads TGCGCCAGCAGCTTACAGGGACAGGGCACAGATACGCAGTATTTT.

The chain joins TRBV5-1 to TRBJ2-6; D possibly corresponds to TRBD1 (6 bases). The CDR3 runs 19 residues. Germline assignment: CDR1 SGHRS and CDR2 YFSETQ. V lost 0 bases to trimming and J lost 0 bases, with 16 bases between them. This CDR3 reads CASSLEWGRGGSGANVLTF. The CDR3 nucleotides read TGCGCCAGCAGCTTGGAGTGGGGGCGAGGCGGCTCTGGGGCCAACGTCCTGACTTTC.

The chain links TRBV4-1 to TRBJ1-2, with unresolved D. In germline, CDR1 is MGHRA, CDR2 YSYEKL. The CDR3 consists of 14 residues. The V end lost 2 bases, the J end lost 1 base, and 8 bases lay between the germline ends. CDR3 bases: TGCGCCAGCAGCCAACAGGTAGTTAACTATGGCTACACCTTC. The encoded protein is CASSQQVVNYGYTF.